This passage covers 7 T cell receptor beta chains from one sample sequenced in a study of somatic mutations in cytotoxic T cells in rheumatoid arthritis. Data came from immunoSEQ multiplex PCR; TCRdb stores just in-frame clones and leaves some out. The table records 25,000 to 30,000 clones, about 88% of them present only once. Sequencing input: CD8+ T cells sorted from blood. These receptors were obtained from an adult with rheumatoid arthritis.

The V gene is TRBV19, the J gene TRBJ2-7, with TRBD2 identical over 8 bases. The V gene's germline CDR1 is LNHDA and CDR2 SQIVND (reference sequence). The CDR3 has 14 residues. Trimming took 5 bases from V and 3 from J; bases not matched to a gene: 6. In DNA form, the CDR3 reads TGTGCCAGTAGTTTCTCCACTAGCGGCTACGAGCAGTACTTC. Residues: CASSFSTSGYEQYF.

The chain joins TRBV7-2 to TRBJ2-2; D call uncertain. Germline V gene data show CDR1 as SGHTA and CDR2 as FQGNSA. The CDR3 spans 15 residues. V gave up 1 base and J gave up 0 bases, with 6 bases separating them. This chain's CDR3 is CASSLEGSNTGELFF. CDR3 nucleotide sequence: TGTGCCAGCAGCTTAGAAGGGTCGAACACCGGGGAGCTGTTTTTT.

V and J are TRBV5-1 and TRBJ2-7; 8 bases match TRBD1. With 4 bases clipped from V and 3 bases from J, the junction kept 12 bases outside the gene matches. CDR3 length: 16 amino acids. Germline CDR1 and CDR2: SGHRS and YFSETQ. CDR3 nucleotides: TGCGCCAGCAGCCCGAAAATAGGACAGGGTCTCTACGAGCAGTACTTC. Protein: CASSPKIGQGLYEQYF.

This chain uses TRBV1 with TRBJ1-4. TRBV1 is described as a pseudogene. This CDR3 region has 10 residues. The CDR3 sequence: CTSSHPKLFF. DNA for the CDR3: TGCACCAGCAGCCACCCCAAACTGTTTTTT.

The gene calls are TRBV4-1 and TRBJ2-1, with unresolved D. Trimming took off 2 bases at V and 6 bases at J, with 17 bases between the two ends. The CDR3 extends over 16 amino acids. Looked up from germline, CDR1 is MGHRA and CDR2 is YSYEKL. DNA of the CDR3: TGCGCCAGCAGCCAAAGTCTTGGGATCGGAGTCAATGAGCAGTTCTTC. Protein product: CASSQSLGIGVNEQFF.

This rearrangement joins TRBV4-1 to TRBJ2-3; D perhaps matches TRBD1 (5 bases). Trimming removed 2 bases at V and 1 base at J, with 10 bases between. The CDR3 spans 15 residues. Germline V gene data show CDR1 as MGHRA and CDR2 as YSYEKL. The CDR3 sequence is CASSQIQGGTDTQYF. Here the CDR3 DNA reads TGCGCCAGCAGCCAAATTCAGGGTGGCACAGATACGCAGTATTTT.

V and J are TRBV5-6 and TRBJ1-2, with D tentatively TRBD1 (5 bases). Germline V CDR1 and CDR2: SGHDT, YYEEEE. This CDR3 has 15 residues. Trimming took 1 base from V and 1 from J, leaving 11 bases between them. This CDR3 is CASSLSGKDNYGYTF. The CDR3 coding sequence is TGTGCCAGCAGCTTGTCAGGGAAAGATAACTATGGCTACACCTTC.